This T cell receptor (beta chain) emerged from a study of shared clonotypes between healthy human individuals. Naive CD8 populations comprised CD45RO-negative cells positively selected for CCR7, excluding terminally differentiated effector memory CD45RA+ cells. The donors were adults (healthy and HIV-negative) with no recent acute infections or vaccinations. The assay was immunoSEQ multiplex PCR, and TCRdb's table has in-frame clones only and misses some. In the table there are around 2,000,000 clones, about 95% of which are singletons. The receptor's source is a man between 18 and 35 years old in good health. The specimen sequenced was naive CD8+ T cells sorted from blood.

The CDR3, as DNA: TGTGCCAGCAGCCCGGGACCGGCCTCCTCTCAGTACTTC. Protein sequence: CASSPGPASSQYF. This chain joins TRBV27 and TRBJ2-7; the D call may be TRBD1 or TRBD2 (5 bases each). V was pared by 6 bases and J by 10 bases, with 19 bases between. Germline loops: CDR1 MNHEY, CDR2 SMNVEV (reference sequence). The CDR3 loop spans 13 amino acids.